Listed here are 31 T cell receptor beta chains from one sample, sequenced in a study of identical twins. TCRdb redid the calling of the 5' RACE reads with MiXCR, one entry per CDR3 protein. The data show approximately 600,000 distinct CDR3 sequences, with roughly 9.9% seen just once and roughly 3.2% held by the top ten. The same data also went into a second study, on yellow fever vaccine responses in identical twins.

Sequenced: PBMCs. The receptor set was obtained from a woman between 18 and 29 years old in good health.

The rearrangement links TRBV20-1 to TRBJ2-3; TRBD1 might be the D (6 bases). The CDR3 extends over 11 amino acids. Per germline, CDR1 DFQATT and CDR2 SNEGSKA (reference sequence). V lost 6 bases to trimming and J lost 6 bases, with 10 bases between them. The DNA of the CDR3 is TGCAGTGCCCCCCAGGGGGATACGCAGTATTTT. Protein: CSAPQGDTQYF.

This clonotype appeared a few times. The genes are TRBV6-2 or TRBV6-3 and TRBJ2-1, with 10 bases identical to TRBD2. The J segment lost 5 bases and the V segment lost 0 bases, leaving 4 bases of the junction unmatched. CDR1 is MNHEY and CDR2 is SVGEGT in the germline V gene. The CDR3 has 16 amino acids. The CDR3 loop reads CASSYSGLAYDNEQFF. In DNA, the CDR3 is TGTGCCAGCAGTTACTCGGGACTAGCGTATGACAATGAGCAGTTCTTC.

V and J are TRBV5-1 and TRBJ2-5; 8 bases match TRBD2. Looked up from germline, CDR1 is SGHRS and CDR2 is YFSETQ. The ends lost 3 bases at V and 3 bases at J; junction bases unmatched: 7. The CDR3 covers 15 residues. The CDR3 spells CASSYQRGSKETQYF. CDR3 coding DNA: TGCGCCAGCAGCTACCAGCGGGGGTCAAAAGAGACCCAGTACTTC.

This chain connects TRBV6-4 to TRBJ2-7, with D uncertain. CDR3 size: 13 residues. Germline loops: CDR1 MRHNA, CDR2 SNTAGT. Trimming cost V 9 bases and J 5 bases, with 17 bases left between them. The DNA for the CDR3 is TGTGCCAGGGGCAGGACGGCCCCCCACGAGCAGTACTTC. Amino acid sequence: CARGRTAPHEQYF.

This clonotype was found many times. V and J are TRBV4-3 and TRBJ2-1; D not resolved. This CDR3 is built from 16 residues. The germline V gene encodes CDR1 LGHNA and CDR2 YSLEER. V was shortened by 4 bases and J by 0 bases, with 13 bases between the two germline ends. The CDR3 spells CASSPDAMGSYNEQFF. CDR3 sequence (DNA): TGCGCCAGCAGCCCAGACGCTATGGGCTCCTACAATGAGCAGTTCTTC.

A few counts support this clonotype. J is TRBJ2-1 and V is TRBV2; TRBD1 aligns across 7 bases. CDR1 and CDR2 (germline): SNHLY, FYNNEI. The CDR3 has 14 residues. With V trimmed by 2 bases and J by 7 bases, 5 bases remained unmatched. The CDR3, as DNA: TGTGCCAGCAGTGAAAACAGGGGAATTAATGAGCAGTTCTTC. Translated: CASSENRGINEQFF.

Ten or more counts support this clonotype. This sequence joins TRBV11-2 and TRBJ2-3, with D unresolved. The CDR3 is made up of 14 amino acids. Per germline, CDR1 SGHAT and CDR2 FQNNGV. With 5 bases removed from V and 2 bases from J, the gap between germline ends came to 11 bases. The CDR3 DNA reads TGTGCCAGCAGCCCTTCGGCAGACACAGATACGCAGTATTTT. The encoded protein is CASSPSADTDTQYF.

The chain couples TRBV15 to TRBJ2-1; TRBD1 matches at 9 bases. V was clipped by 8 bases and J by 5 bases; unmatched bases: 7. The CDR3 is 14 residues long. Germline V gene sequence: CDR1 LNHNV, CDR2 YYDKDF (reference sequence). The CDR3 DNA sequence: TGTGCCACCGTACCCGGGACAGGGAACAATGAGCAGTTCTTC. Amino acids: CATVPGTGNNEQFF.

The rearrangement uses TRBV29-1 and TRBJ2-7; D is unresolved. CDR3 length: 12 amino acids. Germline V gives CDR1 SQVTM, CDR2 ANQGSEA. V lost 4 bases, J lost 2 bases, and 9 bases lay in between. The CDR3 DNA reads as TGCAGCGTTGGGGCATACACCTACGAGCAGTACTTC. Translated, it gives CSVGAYTYEQYF.

This clonotype was seen a few times. This chain connects TRBV6-2 or TRBV6-3 to TRBJ2-1; TRBD2 matches 10 bases. Germline CDR1 and CDR2: MNHEY and SVGEGT. The CDR3 is made up of 21 amino acids. The trim removed 2 bases at V and 7 bases at J, leaving 23 bases unmatched. In DNA form, the CDR3 reads TGTGCCAGCAGTTACGTCGACAGGGCGCTGTTCAGCGGGAGGGCCTTGAATGAGCAGTTCTTC. This encodes CASSYVDRALFSGRALNEQFF.

This clonotype was counted a few times. This rearrangement joins TRBV4-3 to TRBJ2-5, with D unresolved. Germline V gives CDR1 LGHNA, CDR2 YSLEER. This CDR3 region has 11 residues. The germline V and J ends were trimmed by 1 base and 6 bases, with 3 bases remaining between them. The DNA for the CDR3 is TGCGCCAGCAGCCAAGGGAAGACCCAGTACTTC. Translating it yields CASSQGKTQYF.

The V call is TRBV25-1, the J call TRBJ1-4, with D perhaps matching TRBD1 (6 bases). The V end lost 4 bases, the J end lost 2 bases, and 14 bases lay between the germline ends. Germline values: CDR1 MGHDK, CDR2 SYGVNS. The CDR3 covers 16 residues. CDR3 region: CASSGPGHPTNEKLFF. DNA of the CDR3: TGTGCCAGCAGTGGTCCGGGACACCCTACTAATGAAAAACTGTTTTTT.

This clonotype was found a few times. The V call is TRBV7-2, the J call TRBJ2-2, with D maybe TRBD2 (6 bases). Trimming took off 1 base at V and 5 bases at J, with 14 bases between the two ends. The germline V gene has CDR1 SGHTA and CDR2 FQGNSA. This CDR3 is 16 amino acids long. Here the CDR3 reads CASSLGVGAGTGELFF. In nucleotides, the CDR3 is TGTGCCAGCAGCTTAGGAGTCGGCGCGGGGACCGGGGAGCTGTTTTTT.

Written as DNA, the CDR3 is TGTGCCAGCAGCTCCCTTACAGGCCCCGGTGAAGCTTTCTTT. This sequence encodes CASSSLTGPGEAFF. The rearrangement uses TRBV11-2 and TRBJ1-1; D perhaps matches TRBD1 (5 bases). The germline CDR1 and CDR2 sequences are SGHAT and FQNNGV. The length of the CDR3 is 14 residues. The V and J ends lost 4 bases and 7 bases respectively, with 16 bases between them.

This clonotype has more than one count but fewer than ten. This chain connects TRBV7-9 to TRBJ2-5; D remains ambiguous. Per germline, CDR1 SEHNR and CDR2 FQNEAQ (reference sequence). The ends were cut back, 4 bases at V and 2 bases at J, with 17 bases in the middle. The length of the CDR3 is 16 residues. The CDR3 loop is CASSSYPVRGQETQYF. The CDR3 nucleotides are TGTGCCAGCAGCTCCTACCCCGTTCGTGGGCAAGAGACCCAGTACTTC.

The chain recombines TRBV6-1 with TRBJ1-3; the D is unclear. The CDR3 sequence is 18 residues long. Germline V CDR1 and CDR2: MNHNS, SASEGT. V lost 2 bases, J lost 10 bases, and 27 bases lay in between. The CDR3 nucleotides read TGTGCCAGCAGTGAATCTTCGGTGGCAGTCTTTACTTCAAGTACCATATATTTT. Translated: CASSESSVAVFTSSTIYF.

This clonotype was recorded many times. The V and J genes are TRBV3-1 and TRBJ2-1, with TRBD2 identical over 13 bases. Germline V gives CDR1 LGHDT, CDR2 YNNKEL (reference sequence). The V segment lost 0 bases and the J segment 5 bases; nucleotides outside the gene matches: 4. There are 17 residues in the CDR3. CDR3 nucleotide sequence: TGTGCCAGCAGCCAAGATCTGACTAGCGGGGGGAACAATGAGCAGTTCTTC. As protein: CASSQDLTSGGNNEQFF.

This clonotype was recorded at least ten times. This chain links TRBV11-2 with TRBJ2-3; TRBD2 matches 8 bases. V was pared by 2 bases and J by 3 bases, with 16 bases of the junction left unmatched. This CDR3 is built from 19 residues. CDR1 is SGHAT and CDR2 is FQNNGV in the germline V gene. CDR3 loop: CASSLWETGGRGVTDTQYF. The CDR3 coding sequence is TGTGCCAGCAGCTTATGGGAAACCGGTGGGCGGGGGGTGACAGATACGCAGTATTTT.

The chain employs TRBV2 and TRBJ1-1; no reliable D call. V lost 3 bases, J lost 0 bases, and 5 bases lay in between. The V gene's germline CDR1 is SNHLY and CDR2 FYNNEI. The CDR3 has 13 residues. The CDR3 DNA follows: TGTGCCAGCAGTGACAGGTTGAACACTGAAGCTTTCTTT. Protein sequence: CASSDRLNTEAFF. Supplemented by reference TRBV2 and TRBJ1-1, the full variable domain reads EPEVTQTPSHQVTQMGQEVILRCVPISNHLYFYWYRQILGQKVEFLVSFYNNEISEKSEIFDDQFSVERPDGSNFTLKIRSTKLEDSAMYFCASSDRLNTEAFFGQGTRLTVV.

The chain uses TRBV7-2 and TRBJ2-6; 11 nucleotides agree with TRBD2. The germline gives CDR1 SGHTA, CDR2 FQGNSA. Losses at the gene ends were 4 bases for V and 0 bases for J; bases not matched to a gene: 11. The CDR3 length is 20 residues. In nucleotides, the CDR3 is TGTGCCAGCAGCTCACGGCCCGGACTAGCGGGCGACTCTGGGGCCAACGTCCTGACTTTC. It codes for CASSSRPGLAGDSGANVLTF.

This clonotype came up a few times. V usage is TRBV20-1 and J usage is TRBJ1-2; D may be TRBD1 (5 bases). The CDR3 totals 14 residues. The germline gives CDR1 DFQATT, CDR2 SNEGSKA (reference sequence). This CDR3 is CSTARTKNNYGYTF. In nucleotides, the CDR3 is TGCAGCACTGCACGGACAAAAAATAACTATGGCTACACCTTC.

The V gene is TRBV7-9, the J gene TRBJ2-7; a possible D gene is TRBD1 (5 bases). CDR1 and CDR2 (germline): SEHNR, FQNEAQ (reference sequence). V was trimmed by 6 bases and J by 2 bases, leaving 14 bases between them. The length of the CDR3 is 14 residues. The CDR3 sequence is CASRPGHSTYEQYF. The CDR3 nucleotides read TGTGCCAGCAGGCCCGGACATAGCACCTACGAGCAGTACTTC.

This clonotype was picked up many times. The rearrangement links TRBV7-8 to TRBJ2-2; a possible D gene is TRBD2 (6 bases). This CDR3 has 18 amino acids. The germline V gene has CDR1 SGHVS and CDR2 FQNEAQ. V dropped 2 bases and J dropped 4 bases, with 20 bases sitting between them. The CDR3 region is CASSLLIGGYRVTGELFF. The CDR3 DNA reads TGTGCCAGCAGCTTACTTATTGGGGGGTATAGAGTCACCGGGGAGCTGTTTTTT.

The V call is TRBV30, the J call TRBJ1-6, with D possibly TRBD1 on 5 matching bases. Trimming removed 5 bases from V and 6 bases from J, with 17 bases in between. This CDR3 spans 15 amino acids. CDR1 GTSNPN and CDR2 SVGIG come from the germline V gene (reference sequence). DNA for the CDR3: TGTGCCTGGGTCCAACACGGGGCTTTTAATTCACCCCTCCACTTT. Protein: CAWVQHGAFNSPLHF.

In this sample, this clonotype turned up many times. The genes are TRBV10-3 and TRBJ1-4; 7 bases are a match to TRBD1. V trimming: 6 bases; J trimming: 4 bases; junction bases outside the gene matches: 8. CDR1 is ENHRY, CDR2 SYGVKD, per germline. The CDR3 loop spans 15 amino acids. DNA of the CDR3: TGTGCCATCAGAAAAGGGACAGAAAATAATGAAAAACTGTTTTTT. Translated, it gives CAIRKGTENNEKLFF.

The chain carries TRBV28 and TRBJ2-7; D is unresolved. Per the germline V gene, CDR1 is MDHEN and CDR2 is SYDVKM. Trimming removed 9 bases at V and 2 bases at J, with 14 bases between. The CDR3 contains 13 residues. The CDR3 loop is CASLGTATYEQYF. CDR3 DNA sequence: TGTGCCAGTTTGGGAACAGCCACCTACGAGCAGTACTTC.

About this clonotype itself: This sequence may be a read error, since a much larger clone differs from it by one base. Here the CDR3 DNA reads TGTGCCAGCACGGGGGGACACCGCGCAGATACGCAGTATTTT. It translates to CASTGGHRADTQYF. V and J are TRBV12-3 or TRBV12-4 and TRBJ2-3; the D gene is possibly TRBD2 (7 bases). Trimming left V 7 bases short and J 4 bases short, with 15 bases between. CDR3 length equals 14 residues.

This clonotype showed up many times. The chain couples TRBV5-5 to TRBJ2-1, with D possibly TRBD2 on 7 matching bases. V was cut by 0 bases and J by 6 bases, with 19 bases left in between. Per germline, CDR1 SGHKS and CDR2 YYEKEE (reference sequence). This CDR3 contains 17 residues. The CDR3 sequence is CASSLGVPRGGVNEQFF. CDR3 DNA: TGTGCCAGCAGCTTGGGGGTTCCGAGGGGGGGCGTCAATGAGCAGTTCTTC.

This chain connects TRBV5-1 to TRBJ2-3; 8 nucleotides align to TRBD2. Germline lookup yields CDR1 SGHRS and CDR2 YFSETQ. CDR3 size: 15 residues. The ends lost 3 bases at V and 3 bases at J; junction bases unmatched: 6. CDR3 protein: CASSSAGTRTDTQYF. The CDR3 nucleotides are TGCGCCAGCAGCTCGGCCGGGACTAGAACAGATACGCAGTATTTT.

This clonotype was counted only a few times. The rearrangement joins TRBV7-8 to TRBJ1-5; D gene ambiguous. V lost 1 base and J 3 bases, leaving 13 bases between the germline ends. The CDR3 has 16 residues. The germline CDR1 and CDR2 sequences are SGHVS and FQNEAQ. Written as DNA, the CDR3 is TGTGCCAGCAGCTTAGAAGGAGGGATGAACAATCAGCCCCAGCATTTT. Translating it yields CASSLEGGMNNQPQHF. The full variable domain, in which reference TRBV7-8 and TRBJ1-5 provide the parts outside the CDR3, is GAGVSQSPRYKVAKRGQDVALRCDPISGHVSLFWYQQALGQGPEFLTYFQNEAQLDKSGLPSDRFFAERPEGSVSTLKIQRTQQEDSAVYLCASSLEGGMNNQPQHFGDGTRLSIL.

In its sample, this clonotype was seen many times. The genes are TRBV7-9 and TRBJ2-3, with 7 nucleotides matching TRBD2. J was trimmed by 4 bases and V by 5 bases; bases with no gene match: 9. CDR1 and CDR2 (germline): SEHNR, FQNEAQ (reference sequence). The CDR3 length is 15 residues. The CDR3 here is CASSPRGGFPDTQYF. The CDR3 DNA is TGTGCCAGCAGCCCCCGGGGAGGGTTCCCAGATACGCAGTATTTT.